The 29 T cell receptor beta chains below come from one sample, sequenced in a study of blood T cell repertoires in COVID-19. Some clones are missing from TCRdb's copy, which holds only in-frame ones; the method was immunoSEQ multiplex PCR. The sample contains about 270,000 clones, approximately 84% of which appear only once. Material for sequencing was peripheral blood. Source of these receptors: a human donor with COVID-19, enrolled during active disease. The donor label of this sample is uncertain.

The gene calls are TRBV10-3 and TRBJ2-1; 7 bases are shared with TRBD2. The germline gives CDR1 ENHRY, CDR2 SYGVKD. The CDR3 extends over 14 amino acids. Germline trimming cut 8 bases from V and 4 bases from J; bases unmatched to any gene: 8. DNA for the CDR3: TGTGCCATCGGAGCGGGACTTCTTTACAATGAGCAGTTCTTC. Translation gives CAIGAGLLYNEQFF.

The chain has TRBV3-1 (or the pseudogene TRBV3-2) and TRBJ2-2; D possibly corresponds to TRBD2 (6 bases). The V gene's germline CDR1 is LGHDT and CDR2 YNNKEL (reference sequence). V shed 4 bases and J shed 7 bases, with 10 bases lying between them. This CDR3 is 13 amino acids long. CDR3 protein: CASSRREVGELFF. The CDR3, as DNA: TGTGCCAGCAGCCGGAGGGAGGTCGGGGAGCTGTTTTTT.

This clone has a single count. This sequence joins TRBV6-5 and TRBJ1-6; D might be TRBD1 (5 bases). Germline V lookup: CDR1 MNHEY, CDR2 SVGAGI. The CDR3 runs 13 residues. The V end lost 8 bases, the J end lost 10 bases, and 15 bases lay between the germline ends. CDR3 loop: CASRGGIESPLHF. The CDR3 coding sequence is TGTGCCAGCCGGGGCGGGATAGAATCACCCCTCCACTTT.

V and J are TRBV5-1 and TRBJ1-2; D is unresolved. Trimming removed 0 bases at V and 4 bases at J, with 16 bases between. Per germline, CDR1 SGHRS and CDR2 YFSETQ. The CDR3 sequence is 16 residues long. This CDR3 is CASSLGLALGAYGYTF. The CDR3 nucleotides read TGCGCCAGCAGCTTGGGGCTCGCGCTAGGAGCCTATGGCTACACCTTC. The complete variable domain, with remaining parts taken from reference TRBV5-1 and TRBJ1-2, reads KAGVTQTPRYLIKTRGQQVTLSCSPISGHRSVSWYQQTPGQGLQFLFEYFSETQRNKGNFPGRFSGRQFSNSRSEMNVSTLELGDSALYLCASSLGLALGAYGYTFGSGTRLTVV.

Worth noting for this clone: At the DNA level, this CDR3 is encoded by other sequences in the same sample as well. The chain carries TRBV4-2 and TRBJ2-7; 11 nucleotides agree with TRBD2. This CDR3 has 15 residues. The junction had 2 bases not matched to a gene; V was cut back by 1 base and J by 3 bases. The germline V gene has CDR1 LGHNA and CDR2 YNFKEQ. The CDR3 loop is CASSQGLAGGYEQYF. The DNA for the CDR3 is TGTGCCAGCAGCCAAGGGCTAGCGGGGGGCTACGAGCAGTACTTC.

The chain couples TRBV5-4 to TRBJ2-3; TRBD2 matches at 11 bases. The length of the CDR3 is 16 residues. The V gene's germline CDR1 is SGHNT and CDR2 YYREEE (reference sequence). The J segment lost 6 bases and the V segment lost 4 bases, leaving 10 bases of the junction unmatched. DNA for the CDR3: TGTGCCAGCAGCCCCAACCTAGCGGGAGGCGAGGATACGCAGTATTTT. Its protein product is CASSPNLAGGEDTQYF.

The chain links TRBV27 to TRBJ1-5, with TRBD1 as a possible D gene (6 bases). Germline loops: CDR1 MNHEY, CDR2 SMNVEV (reference sequence). Trimming stripped 4 bases from V and 9 bases from J, with 13 bases between. This CDR3 is 13 amino acids long. The DNA of the CDR3 is TGTGCCAGCAGTTCGGCAGGGGCAAGGCCCCAGCATTTT. This codes for CASSSAGARPQHF.

This clone appeared a single time. The V gene is TRBV5-6, the J gene TRBJ2-7, with TRBD2 as a possible D gene (6 bases). The V and J ends lost 4 bases and 2 bases respectively, with 13 bases between them. The CDR3 runs 14 residues. Germline assignment: CDR1 SGHDT and CDR2 YYEEEE. The CDR3 DNA is TGTGCCAGCAGCCTTAGCGGCATAACCTACGAGCAGTACTTC. Protein: CASSLSGITYEQYF.

The J gene is TRBJ2-3, the V gene TRBV4-1; maybe TRBD2 (6 bases). Trimming took off 6 bases at V and 2 bases at J, with 15 bases between the two ends. Germline V gene data show CDR1 as MGHRA and CDR2 as YSYEKL. The CDR3 extends over 15 amino acids. The DNA of the CDR3 is TGCGCCAGCAGGGGGCGGGACGGGTACACAGATACGCAGTATTTT. This encodes CASRGRDGYTDTQYF.

The gene calls are TRBV9 and TRBJ1-3; D remains ambiguous. The CDR3 spans 15 residues. Between the trimmed V and J ends, which lost 2 bases and 0 bases, there was a span of 9 bases. Germline CDR1 SGDLS, CDR2 YYNGEE. Here the CDR3 reads CASSVHRGSGNTIYF. DNA for the CDR3: TGTGCCAGCAGCGTCCATCGGGGCTCTGGAAACACCATATATTTT.

The CDR3 is CASSVPPGTSYNEQFF. The DNA of the CDR3 is TGTGCCAGCAGTGTACCTCCCGGGACTAGTTACAATGAGCAGTTCTTC. This chain connects TRBV6-2 or TRBV6-3 to TRBJ2-1; 8 bases align to TRBD2. Germline V lookup: CDR1 MNHEY, CDR2 SVGEGT. The CDR3 runs 16 residues. V was pared by 5 bases and J by 4 bases, with 10 bases of the junction left unmatched.

This CDR3 reads CASSLASPGGAGGYTF. CDR3 nucleotides: TGTGCCAGCAGTTTAGCCTCCCCGGGGGGCGCGGGGGGCTACACCTTC. The chain has TRBV27 and TRBJ1-2, with a tentative D call TRBD1 (6 bases). This CDR3 has 16 amino acids. V lost 2 bases and J lost 8, with 21 bases in between. CDR1 MNHEY and CDR2 SMNVEV come from the germline V gene (reference sequence).

This chain uses TRBV27 with TRBJ2-1; D is perhaps TRBD2 (5 bases). Germline lookup yields CDR1 MNHEY and CDR2 SMNVEV (reference sequence). Trimming stripped 3 bases from V and 1 base from J, with 10 bases between. The CDR3 length is 15 residues. The CDR3 reads CASSLRGRSYNEQFF. The CDR3 DNA follows: TGTGCCAGCAGTTTGAGAGGGAGATCCTACAATGAGCAGTTCTTC.

The V gene is TRBV7-9, the J gene TRBJ2-7; 8 nucleotides agree with TRBD1. J gave up 7 bases and V 2 bases, and 13 bases lay outside the gene matches. CDR3 length: 16 residues. The germline V gene has CDR1 SEHNR and CDR2 FQNEAQ (reference sequence). The CDR3 bases are TGTGCCAGCAGCTTACCCGGGACAGGATCGCTTGAGGAGCAGTACTTC. Protein product: CASSLPGTGSLEEQYF.

The chain joins TRBV2 to TRBJ2-5; 7 bases align to TRBD1. The germline CDR1 and CDR2 sequences are SNHLY and FYNNEI. This CDR3 contains 12 residues. J was trimmed by 4 bases and V by 8 bases; bases with no gene match: 4. The chain's CDR3 is CASADRAETQYF. The DNA of the CDR3 is TGTGCCAGCGCCGACAGGGCAGAGACCCAGTACTTC.

The rearrangement links TRBV5-1 to TRBJ1-1; TRBD1 agrees at 11 bases. In germline, CDR1 is SGHRS, CDR2 YFSETQ. Trimming cost V 0 bases and J 4 bases; bases outside gene matches: 11. CDR3 length: 18 amino acids. The CDR3 here is CASSLGNQLGTGGTEAFF. CDR3 DNA: TGCGCCAGCAGCTTGGGGAATCAACTGGGGACAGGGGGCACTGAAGCTTTCTTT.

The gene calls are TRBV19 and TRBJ1-5, with a weak D call TRBD1 (6 bases). The germline V gene encodes CDR1 LNHDA and CDR2 SQIVND (reference sequence). This CDR3 region has 18 residues. The germline V and J ends were trimmed by 4 bases and 5 bases, with 24 bases remaining between them. This CDR3 is CASSNQDRPLGWDQPQHF. Written as DNA, the CDR3 is TGTGCCAGTAGTAATCAAGACAGGCCCCTCGGATGGGATCAGCCCCAGCATTTT.

The rearrangement links TRBV7-3 to TRBJ2-3; 9 bases map to TRBD2. The germline gives CDR1 SGHTA, CDR2 FQGTGA. V lost 2 bases, J lost 2 bases, and 8 bases stayed unmatched. This CDR3 contains 17 residues. Written as DNA, the CDR3 is TGTGCCAGCAGCTTATTGGGGCTAGCGGGATACACAGATACGCAGTATTTT. Residues: CASSLLGLAGYTDTQYF.

The chain links TRBV4-2 to TRBJ1-2, with 9 positions matching TRBD1. Germline V gene lookup returns CDR1 LGHNA and CDR2 YNFKEQ. The CDR3 is 14 amino acids. Unmatched junction bases numbered 2, after V lost 3 bases and J lost 3 bases. CDR3 residues: CASSHDRGDYGYTF. The CDR3 nucleotides are TGTGCCAGCAGCCACGACAGGGGGGACTATGGCTACACCTTC.

The chain combines TRBV18 with TRBJ2-5; weak D call: TRBD2 (5 bases). The V and J ends lost 2 bases and 1 base respectively, with 23 bases between them. Germline lookup yields CDR1 KGHSH and CDR2 LQKENI. The CDR3 is made up of 19 amino acids. The chain's CDR3 is CASSPSKSHFDGIQETQYF. As DNA, the CDR3 is TGTGCCAGCTCACCAAGTAAGAGCCACTTCGACGGGATCCAAGAGACCCAGTACTTC.

This chain uses TRBV2 with TRBJ1-4; TRBD1 is a possible D gene (5 bases). CDR1 is SNHLY and CDR2 is FYNNEI in the germline V gene. V lost 6 bases and J lost 8, with 13 bases in between. The length of the CDR3 is 13 residues. The CDR3 bases are TGTGCCAGCAGGTTACTAAGGGGCGAAAAACTGTTTTTT. It specifies CASRLLRGEKLFF.

This chain connects TRBV19 to TRBJ1-4, with 7 bases lining up with TRBD1. Germline-derived CDR1 and CDR2 are LNHDA and SQIVND (reference sequence). This CDR3 has 13 residues. Trimming took 6 bases from V and 8 from J; bases not matched to a gene: 6. CDR3 region: CASRTGAWEKLFF. DNA for the CDR3: TGTGCCAGTAGAACAGGGGCCTGGGAAAAACTGTTTTTT.

This clone was seen more than once but under ten times. The chain combines TRBV9 with TRBJ2-7; a weak D match, TRBD1 (6 bases). The CDR3 covers 15 residues. From germline, CDR1 is SGDLS and CDR2 YYNGEE. V was trimmed by 0 bases and J by 2 bases, leaving 12 bases between them. CDR3 nucleotide sequence: TGTGCCAGCAGCGTAGGCCCAGGGGACGCCTACGAGCAGTACTTC. Amino acid sequence: CASSVGPGDAYEQYF.

The V call is TRBV6-1, the J call TRBJ2-1; the match to TRBD2 covers 12 bases. Germline loops: CDR1 MNHNS, CDR2 SASEGT. V was pared by 4 bases and J by 1 base, with 11 bases of the junction left unmatched. CDR3 size: 19 residues. CDR3 sequence (DNA): TGTGCCAGCAGTGGTCCGGGACTAGCGGGTTTGAGGTCCTACAATGAGCAGTTCTTC. Its protein product is CASSGPGLAGLRSYNEQFF.

In its sample, this clone was seen many times. CDR3: CSALVQETQYF. The CDR3 nucleotides are TGCAGTGCTCTAGTTCAAGAGACCCAGTACTTC. The chain employs TRBV20-1 and TRBJ2-5, with unresolved D. Germline V gives CDR1 DFQATT, CDR2 SNEGSKA (reference sequence). This CDR3 spans 11 amino acids. The germline V and J ends were trimmed by 5 bases and 2 bases, with 6 bases remaining between them.

A single count supports this clone. The chain recombines TRBV14 with TRBJ2-5, with no clear D. Trimming shortened V by 0 bases and J by 5 bases, and 10 bases separated the two germline ends. The germline V gene encodes CDR1 SGHDN and CDR2 FVKESK. The CDR3 totals 14 residues. The CDR3 DNA sequence: TGTGCCAGCAGCCAAGAGGTAGCACGGGAGACCCAGTACTTC. This sequence encodes CASSQEVARETQYF.

The chain uses TRBV5-6 and TRBJ1-1, with 7 nucleotides matching TRBD1. Germline assignment: CDR1 SGHDT and CDR2 YYEEEE. The CDR3 has 14 residues. V shed 0 bases and J 11 bases; nucleotides not matched to a gene: 10. This CDR3 reads CASSLGLDRHSAFF. In DNA form, the CDR3 reads TGTGCCAGCAGCTTGGGTCTGGACAGGCACTCTGCTTTCTTT.

The V and J genes are TRBV7-3 and TRBJ2-3; perhaps TRBD2 as D (6 bases). The germline V and J ends were trimmed by 3 bases and 2 bases, with 12 bases remaining between them. Germline lookup yields CDR1 SGHTA and CDR2 FQGTGA. The CDR3 contains 15 residues. The CDR3 reads CASSFLASPTDTQYF. The CDR3 bases are TGTGCCAGCAGCTTTCTAGCGTCACCCACAGATACGCAGTATTTT. The variable domain in full, completed from reference TRBV7-3 and TRBJ2-3, reads GAGVSQTPSNKVTEKGKYVELRCDPISGHTALYWYRQSLGQGPEFLIYFQGTGAADDSGLPNDRFFAVRPEGSVSTLKIQRTERGDSAVYLCASSFLASPTDTQYFGPGTRLTVL.

The V call is TRBV6-5, the J call TRBJ1-2; the D is unclear. The CDR3 consists of 16 residues. CDR1 MNHEY and CDR2 SVGAGI come from the germline V gene. Trimming removed 2 bases from V and 4 bases from J, with 17 bases in between. The CDR3 nucleotides read TGTGCCAGCAGTTACCCCCAGGCCCACCCATCCTATGGCTACACCTTC. This gives the protein CASSYPQAHPSYGYTF.